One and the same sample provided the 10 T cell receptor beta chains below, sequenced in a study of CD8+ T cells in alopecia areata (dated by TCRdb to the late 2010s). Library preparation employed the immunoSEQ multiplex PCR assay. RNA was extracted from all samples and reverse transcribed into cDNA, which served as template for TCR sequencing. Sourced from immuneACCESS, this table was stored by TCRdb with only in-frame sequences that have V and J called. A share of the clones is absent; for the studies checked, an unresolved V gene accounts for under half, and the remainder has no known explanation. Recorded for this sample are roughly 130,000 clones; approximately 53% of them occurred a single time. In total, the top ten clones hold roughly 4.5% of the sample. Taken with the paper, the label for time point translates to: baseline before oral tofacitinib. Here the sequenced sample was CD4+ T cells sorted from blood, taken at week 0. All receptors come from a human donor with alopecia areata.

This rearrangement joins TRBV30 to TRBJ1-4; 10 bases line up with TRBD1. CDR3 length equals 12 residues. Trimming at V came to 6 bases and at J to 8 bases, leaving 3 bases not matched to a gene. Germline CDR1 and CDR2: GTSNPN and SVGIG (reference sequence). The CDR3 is CACDRGPEKLFF. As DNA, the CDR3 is TGTGCCTGTGACAGGGGGCCCGAAAAACTGTTTTTT.

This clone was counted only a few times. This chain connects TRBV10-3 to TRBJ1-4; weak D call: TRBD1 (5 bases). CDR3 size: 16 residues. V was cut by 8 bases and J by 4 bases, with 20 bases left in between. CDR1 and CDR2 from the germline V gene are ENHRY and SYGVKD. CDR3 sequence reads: CAISDEGLAYNEKLFF. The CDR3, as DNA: TGTGCCATCTCGGATGAGGGGCTTGCTTATAATGAAAAACTGTTTTTT.

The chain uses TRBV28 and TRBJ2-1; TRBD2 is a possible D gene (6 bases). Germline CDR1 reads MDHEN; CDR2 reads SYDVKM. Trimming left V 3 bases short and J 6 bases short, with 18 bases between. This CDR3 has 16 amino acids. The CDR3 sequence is CASSLDRGVLRNEQFF. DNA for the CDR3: TGTGCCAGCAGTTTGGACCGCGGGGTGCTTCGCAATGAGCAGTTCTTC. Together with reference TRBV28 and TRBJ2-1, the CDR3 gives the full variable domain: DVKVTQSSRYLVKRTGEKVFLECVQDMDHENMFWYRQDPGLGLRLIYFSYDVKMKEKGDIPEGYSVSREKKERFSLILESASTNQTSMYLCASSLDRGVLRNEQFFGPGTRLTVL.

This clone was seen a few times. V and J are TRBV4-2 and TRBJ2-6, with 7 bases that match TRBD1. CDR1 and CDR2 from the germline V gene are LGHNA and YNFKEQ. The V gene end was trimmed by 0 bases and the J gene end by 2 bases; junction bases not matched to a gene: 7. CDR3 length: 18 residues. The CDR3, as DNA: TGTGCCAGCAGCCAAGAATGGTCAGGGGGAGCTGGGGCCAACGTCCTGACTTTC. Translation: CASSQEWSGGAGANVLTF.

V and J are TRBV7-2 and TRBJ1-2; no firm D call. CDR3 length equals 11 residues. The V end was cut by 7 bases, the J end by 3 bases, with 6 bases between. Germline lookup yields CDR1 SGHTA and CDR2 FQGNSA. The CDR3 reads CASTFDYGYTF. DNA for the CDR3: TGTGCCAGCACCTTTGACTATGGCTACACCTTC. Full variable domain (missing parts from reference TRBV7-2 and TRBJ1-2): GAGVSQSPSNKVTEKGKDVELRCDPISGHTALYWYRQSLGQGLEFLIYFQGNSAPDKSGLPSDRFSAERTGGSVSTLTIQRTQQEDSAVYLCASTFDYGYTFGSGTRLTVV.

In DNA form, the CDR3 reads TGTGCCTGGAGTGGGGACAGGGTCCACGAGCAGTACTTC. The encoded protein is CAWSGDRVHEQYF. The rearrangement uses TRBV30 and TRBJ2-7; 9 positions agree with TRBD1. J gave up 5 bases and V 1 base, and 3 bases lay outside the gene matches. The CDR3 loop spans 13 amino acids. CDR1 is GTSNPN and CDR2 is SVGIG in the germline V gene (reference sequence). Together with reference TRBV30 and TRBJ2-7, the CDR3 gives the full variable domain: SQTIHQWPATLVQPVGSPLSLECTVEGTSNPNLYWYRQAAGRGLQLLFYSVGIGQISSEVPQNLSASRPQDRQFILSSKKLLLSDSGFYLCAWSGDRVHEQYFGPGTRLTVT.

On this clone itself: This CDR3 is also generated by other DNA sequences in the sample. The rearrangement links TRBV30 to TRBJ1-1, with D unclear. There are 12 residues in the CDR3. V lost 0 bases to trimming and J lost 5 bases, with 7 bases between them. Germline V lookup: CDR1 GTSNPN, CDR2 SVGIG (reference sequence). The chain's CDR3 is CAWSVTNTEAFF. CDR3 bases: TGTGCCTGGAGTGTCACAAATACTGAAGCTTTCTTT.

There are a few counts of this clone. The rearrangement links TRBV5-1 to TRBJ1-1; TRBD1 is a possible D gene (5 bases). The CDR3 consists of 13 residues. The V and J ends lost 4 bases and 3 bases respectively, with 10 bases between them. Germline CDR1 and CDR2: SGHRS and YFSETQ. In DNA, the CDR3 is TGCGCCAGCAGCCCTTCAGGGCACACTGAAGCTTTCTTT. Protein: CASSPSGHTEAFF.

CDR3 region: CASRLRPGEGSEQYF. The CDR3 region has the DNA TGCGCCAGCAGGTTGAGGCCAGGGGAAGGGAGCGAGCAGTACTTC. The J gene is TRBJ2-7, the V gene TRBV5-1; D may be TRBD1 (6 bases). Between the trimmed V and J ends, which lost 5 bases and 6 bases, there was a span of 21 bases. The CDR3 has 15 residues. Per the germline V gene, CDR1 is SGHRS and CDR2 is YFSETQ. Supplemented by reference TRBV5-1 and TRBJ2-7, the full variable domain reads KAGVTQTPRYLIKTRGQQVTLSCSPISGHRSVSWYQQTPGQGLQFLFEYFSETQRNKGNFPGRFSGRQFSNSRSEMNVSTLELGDSALYLCASRLRPGEGSEQYFGPGTRLTVT.

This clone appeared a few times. CDR3: CASSLEMVSGKPYEQYF. CDR3 nucleotides: TGTGCCAGCAGCTTAGAAATGGTTAGCGGGAAGCCCTACGAGCAGTACTTC. The chain is built from TRBV7-9 and TRBJ2-7; 8 nucleotides agree with TRBD2. The junction had 10 bases not matched to a gene; V was cut back by 1 base and J by 2 bases. This CDR3 spans 17 amino acids. Per the germline V gene, CDR1 is SEHNR and CDR2 is FQNEAQ (reference sequence). Complete variable domain (other parts from reference TRBV7-9 and TRBJ2-7): DTGVSQNPRHKITKRGQNVTFRCDPISEHNRLYWYRQTLGQGPEFLTYFQNEAQLEKSRLLSDRFSAERPKGSFSTLEIQRTEQGDSAMYLCASSLEMVSGKPYEQYFGPGTRLTVT.